A single sample gave rise to the 15 T cell receptor beta chains below, sequenced in a study of T cell repertoires in aging, cancer and after chemotherapy. Multiplex touch-down PCR with TRB-A/B primers amplified rearranged V-D-J TRB sequences. TCRdb called the multiplex PCR reads again in MiXCR, with one record for every CDR3 protein. The table records about 2,400 distinct CDR3 sequences, around 30% of them present only once. Amplification of TCR beta used genomic DNA extracted from peripheral blood. The sample taken for sequencing was blood. The receptors originated from a human donor with a solid tumor.

This clonotype is deemed medium-sized. J is TRBJ2-6 and V is TRBV5-4; D uncertain. In germline, CDR1 is SGHNT, CDR2 YYREEE (reference sequence). The length of the CDR3 is 13 residues. V lost 7 bases to trimming and J lost 1 base, with 6 bases between them. CDR3 DNA sequence: TGTGCCAGCTTCCTATCTGGGGCCAACGTCCTGACTTTC. Its translation: CASFLSGANVLTF.

V and J are TRBV24-1 and TRBJ1-2; D remains ambiguous. Germline V gene sequence: CDR1 KGHDR, CDR2 SFDVKD. CDR3 size: 10 residues. V was cut by 9 bases and J by 4 bases, with 5 bases left in between. The CDR3 DNA reads as TGTGCCACCGGGGTCTATGGCTACACCTTC. As protein: CATGVYGYTF.

Judged by abundance, this clonotype is medium-sized (0.01 to 0.1%). The chain couples TRBV6-1 to TRBJ2-7, with 7 positions matching TRBD1. The CDR3 runs to 14 residues. CDR1 and CDR2 (germline): MNHNS, SASEGT. Trimming removed 6 bases from V and 1 base from J; junction bases left unmatched: 6. The chain's CDR3 is CASRGTAVSYEQYF. CDR3 in DNA: TGTGCCAGCAGGGGGACAGCAGTATCCTACGAGCAGTACTTC.

This clonotype was seen only a few times. In DNA form, the CDR3 reads TGTGCCAGTAGTATGCGAGGAGCCTATGGCTACACCTTC. Amino acid sequence: CASSMRGAYGYTF. The chain joins TRBV19 to TRBJ1-2, with D uncertain. Trimming removed 3 bases from V and 4 bases from J, with 9 bases in between. CDR3 length equals 13 residues. Per the germline V gene, CDR1 is LNHDA and CDR2 is SQIVND (reference sequence).

The table lists this clonotype with a few counts. This chain joins TRBV7-2 and TRBJ2-2, with no clear D. V lost 2 bases, J lost 5 bases, and 9 bases lay in between. Per the germline V gene, CDR1 is SGHTA and CDR2 is FQGNSA. The CDR3 spans 14 residues. The CDR3, as DNA: TGTGCCAGCAGCTTACACGGCGGAACCGGGGAGCTGTTTTTT. Translation gives CASSLHGGTGELFF.

This clonotype was seen more than once but under ten times. This chain links TRBV27 with TRBJ1-6; the D is unclear. The CDR3 totals 14 residues. Per the germline V gene, CDR1 is MNHEY and CDR2 is SMNVEV (reference sequence). V shed 3 bases and J shed 10 bases, with 13 bases lying between them. The CDR3 region has the DNA TGTGCCAGCAGTTTCACCCCCCCTCCGTCACCCCTCCACTTT. Protein: CASSFTPPPSPLHF.

Remarks on this clonotype: One end of the junction is discordant with germline, which a read error may explain. V and J are TRBV27 and TRBJ1-4; D is uncertain. This CDR3 is built from 10 residues. The germline CDR1 and CDR2 sequences are MNHEY and SMNVEV (reference sequence). In DNA form, the CDR3 reads TGTGCCAGCAGTTTATGGGAGCCTCTTTTT. This codes for CASSLWEPLF. Complete variable domain (other parts from reference TRBV27 and TRBJ1-4): EAQVTQNPRYLITVTGKKLTVTCSQNMNHEYMSWYRQDPGLGLRQIYYSMNVEVTDKGDVPEGYKVSRKEKRNFPLILESPSPNQTSLYFCASSLWEPLFGSGTQLSVL.

Remarks on this clonotype: An end of the junction does not agree with germline; a read error may underlie this. The chain links TRBV20-1 to TRBJ2-5, with TRBD2 matching over 7 bases. This CDR3 is built from 15 residues. Germline values: CDR1 DFQATT, CDR2 SNEGSKA (reference sequence). In DNA form, the CDR3 reads TGCAGTGCTAGCGGGGCGTCGGGAGGTCCAGAGACCCAGCACTTC. This codes for CSASGASGGPETQHF.

V usage is TRBV19 and J usage is TRBJ1-1, with D maybe TRBD1 (5 bases). The germline gives CDR1 LNHDA, CDR2 SQIVND (reference sequence). The CDR3 consists of 17 residues. Trimming pared 5 bases from V and 3 bases from J, leaving 22 bases between. Here the CDR3 DNA reads TGTGCCAGTAGTGTCCGGTACAGGTACCGGGCGGACACTGAAGCTTTCTTT. Its protein is CASSVRYRYRADTEAFF.

Only a few counts were recorded for this clonotype. A junction boundary mismatches the germline segment, possibly from a read error. The V call is TRBV5-4, the J call TRBJ1-6; D perhaps matches TRBD1 (5 bases). There are 15 residues in the CDR3. The germline V gene has CDR1 SGHNT and CDR2 YYREEE (reference sequence). CDR3: CASRLHGGSNLPLHF. CDR3 bases: TGTGCCAGCAGATTGCATGGGGGGAGTAATTTACCCCTCCACTTT.

This clonotype is labeled as large. CDR3 DNA sequence: TGCAGCGTCTCTCCGGTGGGAGGCTACACCTTC. It specifies CSVSPVGGYTF. V gene TRBV29-1 combines with J gene TRBJ1-2; D unclear. The CDR3 is made up of 11 amino acids. Germline-derived CDR1 and CDR2 are SQVTM and ANQGSEA. V shed 6 bases and J shed 8 bases, with 13 bases lying between them.

This clonotype is termed medium-sized (0.01 to 0.1%). The chain is built from TRBV6-2 or TRBV6-3 and TRBJ1-5; D is unclear. This CDR3 has 14 residues. CDR1 MNHEY and CDR2 SVGEGT come from the germline V gene. Trimming left V 2 bases short and J 1 base short, with 6 bases between. The CDR3 reads CASSYGPSNQPQHF. The CDR3 DNA reads as TGTGCCAGCAGTTACGGTCCGAGCAATCAGCCCCAGCATTTT.

The rearrangement uses TRBV12-3 or TRBV12-4 and TRBJ2-2; 8 bases are shared with TRBD1. After removal of 5 bases from V and 4 bases from J, the junction contained 12 bases not matched to a gene. This CDR3 region has 17 residues. CDR3 nucleotide sequence: TGTGCCAGCAGTCCAAGCCCGGGACAGGAGGGCACCGGGGAGCTGTTTTTT. Encoded protein: CASSPSPGQEGTGELFF.

Written as DNA, the CDR3 is TGCAGTGCTAGATCCCCTAGCGGAGGGCCTACAGATACGCAGTATTTT. It is translated as CSARSPSGGPTDTQYF. The J gene is TRBJ2-3, the V gene TRBV20-1; 7 positions match TRBD2. Germline CDR1 reads DFQATT; CDR2 reads SNEGSKA (reference sequence). The V segment lost 2 bases and the J segment 3 bases; nucleotides outside the gene matches: 11. This CDR3 comprises 16 residues.

The chain employs TRBV19 and TRBJ1-1; no reliable D call. Germline lookup yields CDR1 LNHDA and CDR2 SQIVND (reference sequence). V was pared by 4 bases and J by 8 bases, with 11 bases between. CDR3 size: 12 residues. The CDR3 here is CASSNDGREAFF. CDR3 sequence (DNA): TGTGCCAGTAGTAATGACGGGAGGGAAGCTTTCTTT.